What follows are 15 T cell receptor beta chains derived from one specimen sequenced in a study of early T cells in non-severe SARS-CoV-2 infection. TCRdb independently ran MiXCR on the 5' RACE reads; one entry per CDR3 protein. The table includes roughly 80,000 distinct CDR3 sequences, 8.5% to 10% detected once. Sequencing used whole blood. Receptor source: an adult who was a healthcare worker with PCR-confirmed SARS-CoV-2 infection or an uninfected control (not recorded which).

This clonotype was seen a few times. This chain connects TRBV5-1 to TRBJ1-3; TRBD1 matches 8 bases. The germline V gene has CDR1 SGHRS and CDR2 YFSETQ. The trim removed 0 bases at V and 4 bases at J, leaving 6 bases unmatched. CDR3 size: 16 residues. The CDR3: CASSLDGQGHGNTIYF. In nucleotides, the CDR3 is TGCGCCAGCAGCTTGGACGGACAGGGACACGGAAACACCATATATTTT.

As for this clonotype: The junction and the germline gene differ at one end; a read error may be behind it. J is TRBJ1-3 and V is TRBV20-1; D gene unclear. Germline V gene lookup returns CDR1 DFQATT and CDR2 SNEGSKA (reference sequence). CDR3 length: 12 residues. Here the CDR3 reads CSGRLSVNTIYF. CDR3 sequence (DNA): TGCAGTGGCCGCCTGTCTGTAAACACCATATATTTT.

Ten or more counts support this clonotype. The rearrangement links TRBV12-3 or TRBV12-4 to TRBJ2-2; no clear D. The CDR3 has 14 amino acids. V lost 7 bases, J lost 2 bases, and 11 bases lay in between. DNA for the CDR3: TGTGCCAGCAAGTTGGGGATTAACACCGGGGAGCTGTTTTTT. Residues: CASKLGINTGELFF.

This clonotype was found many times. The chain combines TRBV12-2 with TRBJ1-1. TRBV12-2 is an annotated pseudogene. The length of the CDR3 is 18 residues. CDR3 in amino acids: CASRLVRLDPRQNTEAFF. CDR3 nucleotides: TGTGCAAGTCGCTTAGTTAGGCTGGACCCACGACAGAACACTGAAGCTTTCTTT.

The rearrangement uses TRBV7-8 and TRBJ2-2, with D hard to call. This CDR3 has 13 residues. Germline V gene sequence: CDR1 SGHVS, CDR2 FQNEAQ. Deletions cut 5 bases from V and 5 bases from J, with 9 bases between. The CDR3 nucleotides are TGTGCCAGCAGCCAACGGTTGACCGGGGAGCTGTTTTTT. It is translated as CASSQRLTGELFF.

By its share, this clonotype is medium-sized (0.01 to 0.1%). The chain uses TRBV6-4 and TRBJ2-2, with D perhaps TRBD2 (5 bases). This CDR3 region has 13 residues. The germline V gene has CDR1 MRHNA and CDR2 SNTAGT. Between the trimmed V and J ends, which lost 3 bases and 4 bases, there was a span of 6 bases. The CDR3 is CASSEGSTGELFF. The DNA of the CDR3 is TGTGCCAGCAGTGAAGGGAGCACCGGGGAGCTGTTTTTT.

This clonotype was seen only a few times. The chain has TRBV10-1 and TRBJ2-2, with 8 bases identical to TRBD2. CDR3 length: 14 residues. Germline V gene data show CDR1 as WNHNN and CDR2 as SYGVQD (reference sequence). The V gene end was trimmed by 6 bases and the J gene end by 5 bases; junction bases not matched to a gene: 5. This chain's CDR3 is CASSPLAETGELFF. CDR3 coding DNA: TGCGCCAGCAGCCCACTAGCGGAGACCGGGGAGCTGTTTTTT.

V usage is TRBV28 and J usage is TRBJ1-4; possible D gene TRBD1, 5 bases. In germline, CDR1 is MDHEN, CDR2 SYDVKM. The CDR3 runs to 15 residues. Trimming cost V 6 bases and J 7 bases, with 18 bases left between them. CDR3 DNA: TGTGCCAGCAGGCCCCTATCCCAGGGATCTGAAAAACTGTTTTTT. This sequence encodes CASRPLSQGSEKLFF.

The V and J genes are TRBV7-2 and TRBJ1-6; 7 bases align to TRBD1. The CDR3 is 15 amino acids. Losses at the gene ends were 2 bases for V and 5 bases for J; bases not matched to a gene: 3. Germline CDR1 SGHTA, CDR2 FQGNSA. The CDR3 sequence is CASSLTGTDNSPLHF. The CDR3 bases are TGTGCCAGCAGCTTAACTGGGACAGATAATTCACCCCTCCACTTT.

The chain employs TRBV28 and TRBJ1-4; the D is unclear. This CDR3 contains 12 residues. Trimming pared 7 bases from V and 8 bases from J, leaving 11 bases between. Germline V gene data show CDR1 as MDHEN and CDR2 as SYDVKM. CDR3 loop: CASTTRREKLFF. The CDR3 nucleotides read TGTGCCAGCACAACAAGGAGGGAAAAACTGTTTTTT.

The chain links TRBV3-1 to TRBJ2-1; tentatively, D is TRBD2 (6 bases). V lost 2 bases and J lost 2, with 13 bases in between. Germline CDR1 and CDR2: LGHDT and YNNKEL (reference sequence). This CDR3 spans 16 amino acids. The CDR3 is CASSQLATHAYNEQFF. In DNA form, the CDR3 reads TGTGCCAGCAGCCAACTAGCGACGCACGCCTACAATGAGCAGTTCTTC.

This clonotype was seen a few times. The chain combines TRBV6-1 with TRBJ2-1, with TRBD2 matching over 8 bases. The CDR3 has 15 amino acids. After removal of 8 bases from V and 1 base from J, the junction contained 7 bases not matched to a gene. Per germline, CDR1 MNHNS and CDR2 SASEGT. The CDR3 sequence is CASSTSGESYNEQFF. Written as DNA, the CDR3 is TGTGCCAGCTCCACTAGCGGCGAGTCCTACAATGAGCAGTTCTTC.

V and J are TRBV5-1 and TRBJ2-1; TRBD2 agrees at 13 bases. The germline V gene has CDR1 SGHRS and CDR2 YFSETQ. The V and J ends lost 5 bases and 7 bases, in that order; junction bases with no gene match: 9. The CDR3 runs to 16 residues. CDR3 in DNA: TGCGCCAGCAGATCCAACCCGGGACTAGCGGGAAATGAGCAGTTCTTC. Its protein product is CASRSNPGLAGNEQFF.

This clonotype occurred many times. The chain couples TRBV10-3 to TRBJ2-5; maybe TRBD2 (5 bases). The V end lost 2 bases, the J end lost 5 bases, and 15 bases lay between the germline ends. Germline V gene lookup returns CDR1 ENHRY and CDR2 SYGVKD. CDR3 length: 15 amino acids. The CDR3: CAISEHGGRLETQYF. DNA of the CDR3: TGTGCCATCAGTGAGCATGGCGGGCGACTGGAGACCCAGTACTTC.

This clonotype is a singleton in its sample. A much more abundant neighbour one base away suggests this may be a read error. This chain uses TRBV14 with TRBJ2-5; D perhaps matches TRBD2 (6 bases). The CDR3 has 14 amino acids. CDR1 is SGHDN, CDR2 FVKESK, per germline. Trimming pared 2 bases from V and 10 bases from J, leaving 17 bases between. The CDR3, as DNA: TGTGCCAGCAGCCAACCCCTTGGGAACGGGGGCCAGTACTTC. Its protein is CASSQPLGNGGQYF.